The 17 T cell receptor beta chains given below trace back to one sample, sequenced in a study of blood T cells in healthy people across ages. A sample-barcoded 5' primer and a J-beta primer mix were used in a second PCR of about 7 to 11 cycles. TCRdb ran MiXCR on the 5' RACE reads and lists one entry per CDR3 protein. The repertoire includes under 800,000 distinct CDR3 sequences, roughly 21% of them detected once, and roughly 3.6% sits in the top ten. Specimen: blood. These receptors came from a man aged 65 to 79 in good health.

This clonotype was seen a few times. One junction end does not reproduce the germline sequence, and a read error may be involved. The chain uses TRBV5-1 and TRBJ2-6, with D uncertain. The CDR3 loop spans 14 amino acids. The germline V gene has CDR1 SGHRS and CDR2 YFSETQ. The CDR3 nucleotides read TGCGTCAGCAAGAACGGCTCTGGGGCCAACGTCCTGACTTTC. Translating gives CVSKNGSGANVLTF. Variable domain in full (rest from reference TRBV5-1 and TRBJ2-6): KAGVTQTPRYLIKTRGQQVTLSCSPISGHRSVSWYQQTPGQGLQFLFEYFSETQRNKGNFPGRFSGRQFSNSRSEMNVSTLELGDSALYLCVSKNGSGANVLTFGAGSRLTVL.

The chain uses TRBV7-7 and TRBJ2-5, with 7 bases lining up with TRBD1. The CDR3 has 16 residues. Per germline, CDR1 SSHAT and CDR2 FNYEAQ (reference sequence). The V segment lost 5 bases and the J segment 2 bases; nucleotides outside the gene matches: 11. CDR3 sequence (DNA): TGTGCCAGCAGCCGATCCTTGGACAGGAGACAAGAGACCCAGTACTTC. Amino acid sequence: CASSRSLDRRQETQYF.

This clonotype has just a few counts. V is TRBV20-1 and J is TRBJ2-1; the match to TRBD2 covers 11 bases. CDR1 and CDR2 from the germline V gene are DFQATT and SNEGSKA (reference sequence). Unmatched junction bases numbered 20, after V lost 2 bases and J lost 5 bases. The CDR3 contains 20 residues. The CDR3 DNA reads TGCAGTGCTAGAAAGAGGTCTAGCGGGAGGAATAGGGACCGGAACAATGAGCAGTTCTTC. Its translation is CSARKRSSGRNRDRNNEQFF.

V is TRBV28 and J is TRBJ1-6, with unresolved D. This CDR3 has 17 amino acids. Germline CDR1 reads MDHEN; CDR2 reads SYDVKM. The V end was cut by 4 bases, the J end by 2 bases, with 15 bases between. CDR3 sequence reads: CASSSQTAQTYNSPLHF. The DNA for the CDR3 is TGTGCCAGCAGTTCGCAGACCGCGCAGACCTATAATTCACCCCTCCACTTT.

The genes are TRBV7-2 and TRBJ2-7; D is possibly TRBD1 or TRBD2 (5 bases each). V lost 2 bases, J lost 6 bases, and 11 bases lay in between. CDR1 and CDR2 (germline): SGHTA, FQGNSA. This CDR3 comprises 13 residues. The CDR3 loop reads CASSLSGRREQYF. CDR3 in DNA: TGTGCCAGCAGCTTATCGGGACGGCGCGAGCAGTACTTC.

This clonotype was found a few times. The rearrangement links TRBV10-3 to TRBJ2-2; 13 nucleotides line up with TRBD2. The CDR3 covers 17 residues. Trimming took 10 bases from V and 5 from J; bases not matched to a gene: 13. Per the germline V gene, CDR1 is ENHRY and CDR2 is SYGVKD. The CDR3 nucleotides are TGTGCCACCCACCGGGAAGGGACTAGCGGGATTACCGGGGAGCTGTTTTTT. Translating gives CATHREGTSGITGELFF.

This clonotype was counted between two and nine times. This CDR3 reads CASSVGTGGNTGELFF. For the CDR3, the DNA is TGTGCCAGCAGCGTAGGGACAGGGGGAAACACCGGGGAGCTGTTTTTT. The chain carries TRBV9 and TRBJ2-2, with TRBD1 identical over 10 bases. This CDR3 is 16 amino acids long. Per the germline V gene, CDR1 is SGDLS and CDR2 is YYNGEE. The trim removed 0 bases at V and 2 bases at J, leaving 1 base unmatched.

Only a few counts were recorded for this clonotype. In DNA, the CDR3 is TGCAGCGTTCTATCGGGGCCTAGCAATCAGCCCCAGCATTTT. Its translation: CSVLSGPSNQPQHF. The chain is built from TRBV29-1 and TRBJ1-5; maybe TRBD1 (5 bases). The length of the CDR3 is 14 residues. Germline CDR1 and CDR2: SQVTM and ANQGSEA. V was shortened by 5 bases and J by 0 bases, with 11 bases between the two germline ends.

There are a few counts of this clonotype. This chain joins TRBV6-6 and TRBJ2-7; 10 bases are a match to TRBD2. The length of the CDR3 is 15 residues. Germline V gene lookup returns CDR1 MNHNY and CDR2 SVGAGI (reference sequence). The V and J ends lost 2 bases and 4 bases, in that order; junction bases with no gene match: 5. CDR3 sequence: CASSYPGTSVYEQYF. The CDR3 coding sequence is TGTGCCAGCAGTTACCCCGGGACTAGCGTTTACGAGCAGTACTTC.

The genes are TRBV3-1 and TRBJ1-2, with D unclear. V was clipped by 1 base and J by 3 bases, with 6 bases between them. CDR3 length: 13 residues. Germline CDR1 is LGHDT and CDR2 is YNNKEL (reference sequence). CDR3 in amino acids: CASSQVSDYGYTF. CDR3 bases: TGTGCCAGCAGCCAAGTCAGCGACTATGGCTACACCTTC.

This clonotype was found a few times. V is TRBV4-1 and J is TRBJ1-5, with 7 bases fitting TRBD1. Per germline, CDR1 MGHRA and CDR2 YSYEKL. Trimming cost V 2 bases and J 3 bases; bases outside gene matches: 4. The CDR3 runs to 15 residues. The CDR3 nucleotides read TGCGCCAGCAGCCAACGACAGGGCCTCAATCAGCCCCAGCATTTT. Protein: CASSQRQGLNQPQHF.

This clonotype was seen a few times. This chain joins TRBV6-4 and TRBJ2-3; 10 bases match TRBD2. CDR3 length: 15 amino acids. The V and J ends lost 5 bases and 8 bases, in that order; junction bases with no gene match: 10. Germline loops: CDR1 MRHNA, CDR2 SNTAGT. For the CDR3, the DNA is TGTGCCAGCAGTCCCGGGACTAGCGACCGAGGTACGCAGTATTTT. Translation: CASSPGTSDRGTQYF.

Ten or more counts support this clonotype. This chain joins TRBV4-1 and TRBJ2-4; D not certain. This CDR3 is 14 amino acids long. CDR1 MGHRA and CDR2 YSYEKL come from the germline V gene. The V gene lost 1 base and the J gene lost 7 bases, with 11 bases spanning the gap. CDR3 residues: CASSQGAGQNIQYF. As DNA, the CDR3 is TGCGCCAGCAGCCAAGGGGCTGGGCAGAACATTCAGTACTTC.

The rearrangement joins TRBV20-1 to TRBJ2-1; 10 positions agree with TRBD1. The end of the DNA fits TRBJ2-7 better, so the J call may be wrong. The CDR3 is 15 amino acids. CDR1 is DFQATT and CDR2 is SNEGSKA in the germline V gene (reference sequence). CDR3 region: CSASRIGTGEYEQYF. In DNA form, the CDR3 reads TGCAGTGCTAGCCGAATAGGGACAGGGGAATACGAGCAGTACTTC.

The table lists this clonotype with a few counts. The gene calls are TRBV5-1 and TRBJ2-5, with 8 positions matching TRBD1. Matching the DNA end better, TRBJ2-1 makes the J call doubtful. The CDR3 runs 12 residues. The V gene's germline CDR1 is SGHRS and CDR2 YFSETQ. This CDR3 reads CASSYTGGEQFF. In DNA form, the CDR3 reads TGCGCCAGCAGCTATACAGGGGGTGAGCAGTTCTTC.

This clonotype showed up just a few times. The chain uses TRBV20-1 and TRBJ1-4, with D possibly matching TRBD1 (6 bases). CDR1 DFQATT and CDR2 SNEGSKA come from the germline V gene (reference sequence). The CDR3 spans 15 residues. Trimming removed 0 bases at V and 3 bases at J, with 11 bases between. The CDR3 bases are TGCAGTGCTAGAGACAGGAGACAGGCTAATGAAAAACTGTTTTTT. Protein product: CSARDRRQANEKLFF.

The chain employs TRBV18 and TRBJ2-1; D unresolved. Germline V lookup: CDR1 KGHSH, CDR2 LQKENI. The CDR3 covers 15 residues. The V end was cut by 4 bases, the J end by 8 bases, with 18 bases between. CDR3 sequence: CASSLSPPPYDEQFF. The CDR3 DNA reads TGTGCCAGCTCACTCAGTCCCCCCCCTTACGATGAGCAGTTCTTC. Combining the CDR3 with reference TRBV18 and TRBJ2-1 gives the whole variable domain NAGVMQNPRHLVRRRGQEARLRCSPMKGHSHVYWYRQLPEEGLKFMVYLQKENIIDESGMPKERFSAEFPKEGPSILRIQQVVRGDSAAYFCASSLSPPPYDEQFFGPGTRLTVL.